Sequencing of this T cell receptor (beta chain) was carried out in a study of neoadjuvant anti-PD-1 for oral cavity cancer. Noted time point: after neoadjuvant nivolumab, at surgical resection. Trimming removed 6 bases from V and 5 bases from J, with 11 bases in between. Germline assignment: CDR1 SGHVS and CDR2 FQNEAQ. This CDR3 is built from 12 residues. Here immunoSEQ multiplex PCR was the method, and the copy in TCRdb shows in-frame clones only, minus some. The table records over 65,000 clones, 86% of them present only once. V and J are TRBV7-8 and TRBJ2-7; D remains ambiguous. This sequence originates from a person aged 40 to 85 with oral cavity squamous cell carcinoma. The starting material was PBMCs, obtained after nivolumab (anti-PD-1) treatment. This CDR3 reads CASSWRWHEQYF. CDR3 DNA: TGTGCCAGCAGTTGGCGGTGGCACGAGCAGTACTTC.